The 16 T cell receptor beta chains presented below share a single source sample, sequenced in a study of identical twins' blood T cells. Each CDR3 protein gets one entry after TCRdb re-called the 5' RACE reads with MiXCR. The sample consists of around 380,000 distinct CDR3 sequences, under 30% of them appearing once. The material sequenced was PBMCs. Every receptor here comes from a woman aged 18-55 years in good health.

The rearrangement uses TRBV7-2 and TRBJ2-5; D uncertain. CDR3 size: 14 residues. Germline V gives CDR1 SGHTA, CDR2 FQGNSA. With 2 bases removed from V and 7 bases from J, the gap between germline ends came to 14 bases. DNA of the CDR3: TGTGCCAGCAGCTTACTCCCCTCCGTAGGGACCCAGTACTTC. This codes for CASSLLPSVGTQYF.

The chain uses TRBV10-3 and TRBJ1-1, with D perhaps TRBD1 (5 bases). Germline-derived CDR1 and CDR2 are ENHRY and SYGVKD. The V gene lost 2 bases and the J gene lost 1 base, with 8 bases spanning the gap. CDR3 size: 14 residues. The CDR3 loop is CAISERGTNTEAFF. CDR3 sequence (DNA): TGTGCCATCAGTGAGAGGGGAACGAACACTGAAGCTTTCTTT.

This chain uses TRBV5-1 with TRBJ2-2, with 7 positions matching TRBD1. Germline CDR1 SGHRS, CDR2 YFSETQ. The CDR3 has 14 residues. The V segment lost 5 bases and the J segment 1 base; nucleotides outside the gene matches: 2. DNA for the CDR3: TGCGCCAGCAGTGGGACAGTGAACACCGGGGAGCTGTTTTTT. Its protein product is CASSGTVNTGELFF.

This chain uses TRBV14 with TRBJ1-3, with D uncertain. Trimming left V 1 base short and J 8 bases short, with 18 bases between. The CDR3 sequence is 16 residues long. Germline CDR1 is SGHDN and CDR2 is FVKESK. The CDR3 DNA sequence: TGTGCCAGCAGCCAAGTTTTGCTCCCCGGCCGAGACACCATATATTTT. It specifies CASSQVLLPGRDTIYF.

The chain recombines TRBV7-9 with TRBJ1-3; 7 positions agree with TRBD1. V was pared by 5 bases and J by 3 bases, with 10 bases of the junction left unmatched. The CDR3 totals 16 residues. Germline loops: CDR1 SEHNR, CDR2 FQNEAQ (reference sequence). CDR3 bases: TGTGCCAGCAGCCCGGACAGGTCCCTTCTTGGAAACACCATATATTTT. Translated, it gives CASSPDRSLLGNTIYF.

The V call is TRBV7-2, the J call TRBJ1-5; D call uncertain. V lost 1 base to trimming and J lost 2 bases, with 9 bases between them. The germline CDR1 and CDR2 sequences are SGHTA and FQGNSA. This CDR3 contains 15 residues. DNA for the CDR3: TGTGCCAGCAGCTTAGGCGGAATCGGCAATCAGCCCCAGCATTTT. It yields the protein CASSLGGIGNQPQHF.

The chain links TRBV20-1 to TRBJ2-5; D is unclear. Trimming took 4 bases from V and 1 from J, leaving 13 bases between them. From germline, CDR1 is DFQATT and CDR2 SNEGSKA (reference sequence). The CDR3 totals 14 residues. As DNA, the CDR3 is TGCAGTGCTATCGGGCAAGGTGTCCAAGAGACCCAGTACTTC. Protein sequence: CSAIGQGVQETQYF.

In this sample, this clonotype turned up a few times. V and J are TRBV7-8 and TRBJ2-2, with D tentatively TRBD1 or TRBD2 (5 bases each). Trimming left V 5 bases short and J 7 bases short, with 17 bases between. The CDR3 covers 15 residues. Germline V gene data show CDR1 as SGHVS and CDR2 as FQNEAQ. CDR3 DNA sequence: TGTGCCAGCAGCACTCAACCGGGACGAGGCGGGGAGCTGTTTTTT. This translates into CASSTQPGRGGELFF.

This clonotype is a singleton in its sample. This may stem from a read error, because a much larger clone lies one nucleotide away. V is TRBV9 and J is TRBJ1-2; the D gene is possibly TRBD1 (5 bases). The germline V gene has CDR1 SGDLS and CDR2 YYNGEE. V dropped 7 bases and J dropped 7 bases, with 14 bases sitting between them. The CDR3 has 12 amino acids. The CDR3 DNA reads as TGTGCCAGCGGGAGGCGGGGCTGTGGCTACACCTTC. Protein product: CASGRRGCGYTF.

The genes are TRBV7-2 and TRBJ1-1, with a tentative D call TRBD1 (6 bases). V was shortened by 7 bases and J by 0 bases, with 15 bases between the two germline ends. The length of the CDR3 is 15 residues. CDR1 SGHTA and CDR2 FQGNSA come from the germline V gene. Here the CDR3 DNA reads TGTGCCAGCAAAGAACAGGGTCTGTTGAACACTGAAGCTTTCTTT. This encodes CASKEQGLLNTEAFF.

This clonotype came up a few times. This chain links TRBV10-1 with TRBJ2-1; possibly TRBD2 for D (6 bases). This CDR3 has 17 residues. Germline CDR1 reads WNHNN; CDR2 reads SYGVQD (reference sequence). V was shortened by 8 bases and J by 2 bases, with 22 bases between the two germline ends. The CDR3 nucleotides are TGCGCCAGCTATCAGGAGGAGCGGGCCACTACCTACAATGAGCAGTTCTTC. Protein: CASYQEERATTYNEQFF.

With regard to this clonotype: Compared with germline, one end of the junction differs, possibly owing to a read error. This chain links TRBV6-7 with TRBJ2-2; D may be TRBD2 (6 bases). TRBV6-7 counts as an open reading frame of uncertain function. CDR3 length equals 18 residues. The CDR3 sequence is CASRYWDWASPNTGELFF. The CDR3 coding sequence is TGTGCCAGCAGATACTGGGACTGGGCCAGTCCGAACACCGGGGAGCTGTTTTTT.

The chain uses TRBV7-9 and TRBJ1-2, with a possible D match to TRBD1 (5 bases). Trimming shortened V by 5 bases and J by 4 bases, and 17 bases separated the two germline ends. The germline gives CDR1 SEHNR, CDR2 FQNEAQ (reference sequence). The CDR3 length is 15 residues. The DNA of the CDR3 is TGTGCCAGCAGCAATGACGGGGCGTTCGGCTATGGCTACACCTTC. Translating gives CASSNDGAFGYGYTF. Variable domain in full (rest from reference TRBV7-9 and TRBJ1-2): DTGVSQNPRHKITKRGQNVTFRCDPISEHNRLYWYRQTLGQGPEFLTYFQNEAQLEKSRLLSDRFSAERPKGSFSTLEIQRTEQGDSAMYLCASSNDGAFGYGYTFGSGTRLTVV.

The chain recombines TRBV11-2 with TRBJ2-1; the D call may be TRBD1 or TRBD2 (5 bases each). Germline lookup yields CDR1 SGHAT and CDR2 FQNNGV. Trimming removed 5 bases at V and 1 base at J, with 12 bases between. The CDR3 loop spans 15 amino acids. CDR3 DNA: TGTGCCAGCAGCCCACGGGGCGGATCCTACAATGAGCAGTTCTTC. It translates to CASSPRGGSYNEQFF.

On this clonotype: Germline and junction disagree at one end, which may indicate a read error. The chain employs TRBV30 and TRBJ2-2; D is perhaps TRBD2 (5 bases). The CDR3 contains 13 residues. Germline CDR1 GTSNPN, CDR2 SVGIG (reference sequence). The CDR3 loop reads CAWSKGSAGEPFF. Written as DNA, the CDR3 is TGTGCCTGGAGTAAAGGGTCCGCCGGGGAGCCGTTTTTT. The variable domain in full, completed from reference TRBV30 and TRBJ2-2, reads SQTIHQWPATLVQPVGSPLSLECTVEGTSNPNLYWYRQAAGRGLQLLFYSVGIGQISSEVPQNLSASRPQDRQFILSSKKLLLSDSGFYLCAWSKGSAGEPFFGEGSRLTVL.

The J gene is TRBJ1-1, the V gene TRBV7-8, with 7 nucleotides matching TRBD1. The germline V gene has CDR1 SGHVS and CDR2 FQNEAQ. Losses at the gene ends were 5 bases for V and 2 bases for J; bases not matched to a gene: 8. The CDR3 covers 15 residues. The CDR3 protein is CASSGNGQANTEAFF. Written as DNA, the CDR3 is TGTGCCAGCAGCGGAAACGGACAGGCTAACACTGAAGCTTTCTTT.